These 14 T cell receptor beta chains originate from one sample sequenced in a study of shared clonotypes between healthy human individuals (dated by TCRdb to between 2020 and 2021). The method behind the library was the immunoSEQ multiplex PCR assay. TCRdb re-hosts the immuneACCESS table, in-frame sequences only. Its copies lack some clones; in the studies checked, an unresolved V gene accounts for under half of them, and the cause for the rest is not known. The sample includes about 92,000 clones, with more than 45% observed a single time. Roughly 15% of the sample is in the top ten clones. The sequenced sample consisted of PBMCs. The origin of the receptors is a woman aged 35 to 49 in good health. Some clones in this sample may be carry-over from other donors' samples.

The chain has TRBV28 and TRBJ1-3; no clear D. V was pared by 4 bases and J by 4 bases, with 8 bases between. This CDR3 spans 13 amino acids. The germline gives CDR1 MDHEN, CDR2 SYDVKM. In DNA, the CDR3 is TGTGCCAGCAGTTCCCCGGGAGGAAACACCATATATTTT. Its protein is CASSSPGGNTIYF.

V gene TRBV2 combines with J gene TRBJ2-3; the match to TRBD2 covers 13 bases. Per germline, CDR1 SNHLY and CDR2 FYNNEI. The junction had 3 bases not matched to a gene; V was cut back by 8 bases and J by 1 base. This CDR3 region has 15 residues. CDR3 amino acids: CASLGLAGGTDTQYF. The CDR3 DNA reads as TGTGCCAGCCTCGGACTAGCGGGAGGCACAGATACGCAGTATTTT.

This clone was recorded many times. This chain joins TRBV29-1 and TRBJ1-2, with D hard to call. This CDR3 contains 13 residues. Germline CDR1 is SQVTM and CDR2 is ANQGSEA. Trimming left V 7 bases short and J 8 bases short, with 20 bases between. The CDR3 nucleotides read TGCAGCGATTCCGTGTATGGTTATGAGGGCTACACCTTC. It is translated as CSDSVYGYEGYTF.

V is TRBV6-5 and J is TRBJ2-5; D not resolved. This CDR3 region has 14 residues. CDR1 and CDR2 from the germline V gene are MNHEY and SVGAGI. Trimming pared 0 bases from V and 5 bases from J, leaving 10 bases between. The CDR3 DNA follows: TGTGCCAGCAGTTACTCGAGGCCAAGGGAGACCCAGTACTTC. This encodes CASSYSRPRETQYF.

The chain carries TRBV30 and TRBJ1-4; D perhaps matches TRBD1 (6 bases). The CDR3 covers 14 residues. V lost 2 bases, J lost 8 bases, and 15 bases lay in between. Germline lookup yields CDR1 GTSNPN and CDR2 SVGIG (reference sequence). As DNA, the CDR3 is TGTGCCTGGAGTTGGGGGCCCCTTGGGGAAAAACTGTTTTTT. It specifies CAWSWGPLGEKLFF.

The genes are TRBV5-1 and TRBJ1-4; D unclear. This CDR3 region has 13 residues. CDR1 is SGHRS and CDR2 is YFSETQ in the germline V gene. V lost 5 bases and J lost 5, with 10 bases in between. The CDR3 loop reads CASRATDNEKLFF. The CDR3 DNA reads TGCGCCAGCAGAGCGACTGACAATGAAAAACTGTTTTTT.

The rearrangement joins TRBV14 to TRBJ1-2; D perhaps matches TRBD1 (6 bases). Germline V lookup: CDR1 SGHDN, CDR2 FVKESK. CDR3 length: 14 residues. Trimming left V 0 bases short and J 4 bases short, with 9 bases between. DNA of the CDR3: TGTGCCAGCAGCCAAGAGGGACAAATCTATGGCTACACCTTC. This gives the protein CASSQEGQIYGYTF.

V and J are TRBV29-1 and TRBJ1-2; a weak D match, TRBD1 (6 bases). The CDR3 runs to 13 residues. V was pared by 2 bases and J by 8 bases, with 15 bases between. CDR1 is SQVTM, CDR2 ANQGSEA, per germline. This chain's CDR3 is CSVELSGARGYTF. The CDR3 DNA reads as TGCAGCGTTGAATTGTCGGGGGCGCGAGGCTACACCTTC.

This sequence joins TRBV6-5 and TRBJ2-7; D not resolved. Germline V gives CDR1 MNHEY, CDR2 SVGAGI. The V end was cut by 5 bases, the J end by 0 bases, with 8 bases between. The CDR3 is made up of 13 amino acids. CDR3 protein: CASSTVYSYEQYF. CDR3 bases: TGTGCCAGCAGTACAGTTTACTCCTACGAGCAGTACTTC.

This clone was counted ten times or more. CDR3 in DNA: TGTGCCAGCAGCTTAAGGGAGCTGACAGGGGGCTTCCCCAATCAGCCCCAGCATTTT. It translates to CASSLRELTGGFPNQPQHF. The rearrangement links TRBV7-8 to TRBJ1-5, with TRBD1 identical over 10 bases. The J segment lost 3 bases and the V segment lost 2 bases, leaving 13 bases of the junction unmatched. Germline V gene data show CDR1 as SGHVS and CDR2 as FQNEAQ. This CDR3 has 19 amino acids.

The J gene is TRBJ1-4, the V gene TRBV9; D unresolved. Germline values: CDR1 SGDLS, CDR2 YYNGEE. Trimming took off 0 bases at V and 5 bases at J, with 11 bases between the two ends. CDR3 length: 15 amino acids. CDR3 loop: CASSVGALGNEKLFF. In nucleotides, the CDR3 is TGTGCCAGCAGCGTAGGGGCGCTTGGGAATGAAAAACTGTTTTTT.

This clone has only a few counts. The chain combines TRBV4-1 with TRBJ2-5, with D possibly TRBD2 on 7 matching bases. Judging by the DNA end, TRBJ2-7 fits better; the J call may be wrong. The length of the CDR3 is 18 residues. Germline V lookup: CDR1 MGHRA, CDR2 YSYEKL. CDR3 sequence reads: CASSPKSGRGAPSYEQYF. CDR3 in DNA: TGCGCCAGCAGCCCAAAATCCGGCCGGGGGGCGCCCTCCTACGAGCAGTACTTC.

The chain carries TRBV5-4 and TRBJ1-2; 8 nucleotides line up with TRBD1. The CDR3 spans 13 residues. Germline trimming cut 1 base from V and 11 bases from J; bases unmatched to any gene: 7. Germline loops: CDR1 SGHNT, CDR2 YYREEE (reference sequence). CDR3 bases: TGTGCCAGCAGCTTGTCCACAGGGGGTGATTACACCTTC. This sequence encodes CASSLSTGGDYTF.

This clone was observed many times. The chain uses TRBV2 and TRBJ2-7, with 8 bases identical to TRBD1. The germline gives CDR1 SNHLY, CDR2 FYNNEI. Trimming took 8 bases from V and 6 from J; bases not matched to a gene: 6. CDR3 length equals 12 residues. The CDR3 region has the DNA TGTGCCAGCGGACAGGGTCCTAGCGAGCAGTACTTC. This codes for CASGQGPSEQYF.